This T cell receptor (beta chain) was sequenced for a study of blood T cell repertoires in COVID-19. Study at large: Whether acute or convalescent, the COVID-19 samples came from the United States, Italy and Spain.

The count of this clone is one. Per the original methods: By means of reference gene primer amplification, nucleated cell counts were estimated. Assay: immunoSEQ multiplex PCR; the TCRdb copy retains only in-frame clones and omits some. V and J calls and clone size are given by that table; D and trimming were obtained from the DNA. This sample yields about 160,000 clones, of which around 82% are seen a single time; 6.5% to 7.5% belongs to the top ten. This sequence was found in an elderly man with COVID-19, enrolled during active disease. Sequencing was done on a sample of peripheral blood.

The CDR3 nucleotides read TGTGCCTCGGGACAGGGGGCCTCTGTGAGGTTCTTC. Translating it yields CASGQGASVRFF. V is TRBV10-3 and J is TRBJ2-1; 12 bases map to TRBD1. Losses at the gene ends were 11 bases for V and 15 bases for J; bases not matched to a gene: 11. The CDR3 totals 12 residues. The germline gives CDR1 ENHRY, CDR2 SYGVKD.